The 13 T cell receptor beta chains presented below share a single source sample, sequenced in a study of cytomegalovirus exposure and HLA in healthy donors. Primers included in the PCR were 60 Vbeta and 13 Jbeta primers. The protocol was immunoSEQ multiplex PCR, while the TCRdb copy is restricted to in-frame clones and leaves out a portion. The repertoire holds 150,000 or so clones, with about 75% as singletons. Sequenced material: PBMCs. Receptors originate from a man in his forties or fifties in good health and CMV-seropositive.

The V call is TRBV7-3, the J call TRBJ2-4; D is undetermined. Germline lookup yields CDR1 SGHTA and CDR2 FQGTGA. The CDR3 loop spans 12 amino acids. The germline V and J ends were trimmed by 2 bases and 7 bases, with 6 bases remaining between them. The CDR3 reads CASSLDGNIQYF. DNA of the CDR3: TGTGCCAGCAGCTTAGACGGGAACATTCAGTACTTC.

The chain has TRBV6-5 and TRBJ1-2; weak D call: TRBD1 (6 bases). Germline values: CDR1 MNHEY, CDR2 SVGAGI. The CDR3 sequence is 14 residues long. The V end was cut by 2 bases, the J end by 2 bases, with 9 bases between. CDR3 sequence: CASSYAGQNYGYTF. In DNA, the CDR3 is TGTGCCAGCAGTTACGCCGGACAGAACTATGGCTACACCTTC.

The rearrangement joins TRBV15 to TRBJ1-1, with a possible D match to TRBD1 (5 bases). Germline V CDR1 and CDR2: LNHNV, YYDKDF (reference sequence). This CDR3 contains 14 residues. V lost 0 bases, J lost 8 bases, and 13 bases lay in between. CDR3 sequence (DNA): TGTGCCACCAGCAGAGATTTAGGGGCCCCGGAAGCTTTCTTT. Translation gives CATSRDLGAPEAFF.

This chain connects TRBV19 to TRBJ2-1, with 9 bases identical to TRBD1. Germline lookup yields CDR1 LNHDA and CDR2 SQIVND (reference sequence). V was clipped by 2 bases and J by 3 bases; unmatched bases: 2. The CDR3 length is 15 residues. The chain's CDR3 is CASSITTGGYNEQFF. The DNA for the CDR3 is TGTGCCAGTAGTATAACGACAGGGGGCTACAATGAGCAGTTCTTC.

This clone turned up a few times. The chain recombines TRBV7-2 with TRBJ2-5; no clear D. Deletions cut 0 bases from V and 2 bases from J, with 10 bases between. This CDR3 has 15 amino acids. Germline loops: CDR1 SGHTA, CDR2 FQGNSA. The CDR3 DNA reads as TGTGCCAGCAGCTTAGCAGCTACTCAACAAGAGACCCAGTACTTC. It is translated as CASSLAATQQETQYF.

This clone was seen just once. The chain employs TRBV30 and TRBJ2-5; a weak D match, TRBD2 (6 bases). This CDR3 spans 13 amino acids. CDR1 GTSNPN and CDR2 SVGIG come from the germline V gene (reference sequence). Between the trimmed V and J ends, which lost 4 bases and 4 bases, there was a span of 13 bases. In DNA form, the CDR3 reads TGTGCCTGGACCCCCTGGCGGGGAGAGACCCAGTACTTC. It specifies CAWTPWRGETQYF.

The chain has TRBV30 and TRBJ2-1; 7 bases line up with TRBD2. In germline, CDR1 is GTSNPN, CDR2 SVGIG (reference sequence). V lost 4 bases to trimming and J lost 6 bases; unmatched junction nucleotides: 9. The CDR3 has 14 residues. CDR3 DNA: TGTGCCTGGAATTGGGGGGGAACAGGCAATGAGCAGTTCTTC. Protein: CAWNWGGTGNEQFF.

The CDR3 sequence: CASSAPTGTSSFNEQFF. The CDR3 DNA is TGTGCCAGCAGTGCTCCAACCGGGACTAGCTCATTCAATGAGCAGTTCTTC. This chain links TRBV25-1 with TRBJ2-1; 9 nucleotides agree with TRBD2. CDR3 size: 17 residues. The V and J ends lost 4 bases and 6 bases, in that order; junction bases with no gene match: 13. The germline V gene encodes CDR1 MGHDK and CDR2 SYGVNS.

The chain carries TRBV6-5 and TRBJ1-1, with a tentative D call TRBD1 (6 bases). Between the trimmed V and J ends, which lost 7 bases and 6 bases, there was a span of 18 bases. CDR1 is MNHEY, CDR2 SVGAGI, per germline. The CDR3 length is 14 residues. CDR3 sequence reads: CASKTFGTSPEAFF. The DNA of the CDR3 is TGTGCCAGCAAAACCTTCGGGACAAGCCCTGAAGCTTTCTTT.

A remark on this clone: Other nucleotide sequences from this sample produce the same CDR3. Here the CDR3 DNA reads TGTGCCAGCAGCTTGGCCGGGACAGGGGGTTACGGCTACACCTTC. As protein: CASSLAGTGGYGYTF. This sequence joins TRBV5-8 and TRBJ1-2, with 11 bases that match TRBD1. The CDR3 covers 15 residues. The germline CDR1 and CDR2 sequences are SGHTS and YDEGEE. Unmatched junction bases numbered 6, after V lost 0 bases and J lost 8 bases. The full variable domain, its missing parts supplied by reference TRBV5-8 and TRBJ1-2, is EAGVTQSPTHLIKTRGQQATLRCSPISGHTSVYWYQQALGLGLQFLLWYDEGEERNRGNFPPRFSGRQFPNYSSELNVNALELEDSALYLCASSLAGTGGYGYTFGSGTRLTVV.

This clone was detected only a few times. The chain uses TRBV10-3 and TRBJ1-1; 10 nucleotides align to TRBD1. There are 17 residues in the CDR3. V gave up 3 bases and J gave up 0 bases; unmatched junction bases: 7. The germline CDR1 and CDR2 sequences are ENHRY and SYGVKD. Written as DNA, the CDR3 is TGTGCCATCAGTGATTCCGGGACAGGGGTTATGAACACTGAAGCTTTCTTT. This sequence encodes CAISDSGTGVMNTEAFF.

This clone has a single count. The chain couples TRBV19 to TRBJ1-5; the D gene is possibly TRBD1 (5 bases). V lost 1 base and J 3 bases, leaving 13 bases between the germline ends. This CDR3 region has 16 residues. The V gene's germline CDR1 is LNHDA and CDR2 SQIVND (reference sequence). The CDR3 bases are TGTGCCAGTAGTATAGCTGCAGGGTACATCAATCAGCCCCAGCATTTT. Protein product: CASSIAAGYINQPQHF.

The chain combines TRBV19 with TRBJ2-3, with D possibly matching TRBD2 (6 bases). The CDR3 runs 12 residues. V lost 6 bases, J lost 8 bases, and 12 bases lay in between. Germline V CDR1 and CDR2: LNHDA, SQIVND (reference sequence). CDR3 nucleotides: TGTGCCAGTAGCAGGGACTCCGGTACGCAGTATTTT. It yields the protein CASSRDSGTQYF.